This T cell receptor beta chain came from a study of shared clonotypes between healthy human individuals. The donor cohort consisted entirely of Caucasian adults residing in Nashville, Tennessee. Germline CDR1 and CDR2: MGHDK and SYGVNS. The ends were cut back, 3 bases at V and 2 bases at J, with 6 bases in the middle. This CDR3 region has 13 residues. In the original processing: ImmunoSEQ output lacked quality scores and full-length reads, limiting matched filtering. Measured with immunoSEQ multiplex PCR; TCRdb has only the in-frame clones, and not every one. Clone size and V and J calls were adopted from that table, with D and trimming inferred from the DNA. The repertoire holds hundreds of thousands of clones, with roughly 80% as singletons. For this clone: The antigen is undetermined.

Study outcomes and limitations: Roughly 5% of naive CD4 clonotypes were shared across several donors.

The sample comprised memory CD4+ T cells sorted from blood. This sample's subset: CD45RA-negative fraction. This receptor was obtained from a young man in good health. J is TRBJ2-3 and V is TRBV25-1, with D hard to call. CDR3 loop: CASSEVLTDTQYF. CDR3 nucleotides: TGTGCCAGCAGTGAGGTGCTCACAGATACGCAGTATTTT.